There are a few counts of the clone carrying this T cell receptor beta chain. Its specificity is unknown. The CDR3 covers 15 residues. Germline V gene data show CDR1 as DFQATT and CDR2 as SNEGSKA (reference sequence). Losses at the gene ends were 3 bases for V and 6 bases for J; bases not matched to a gene: 8. This sample stems from a study of T-cell reconstitution after alpha-beta-depleted transplantation in children. The library targeted TCRbeta and was prepared with unique molecular identifiers. One entry per CDR3 protein results from TCRdb running MiXCR on the PCR reads. The sample lists 750,000 to 950,000 distinct CDR3 sequences, 15% to 20% occurring once. Study observations and caveats: About two months after transplant, alpha-beta T cells reportedly came from several hundred expanded graft clones. T-cell numbers and diversity, one year after transplant, stemmed largely from T cells that were newly produced.

This rearrangement joins TRBV20-1 to TRBJ2-1, with TRBD2 matching 10 bases. The sequences come from PBMCs, mostly from graft donor cells, collected 360 days after TCRalphabeta/CD19-depleted stem cell transplant. This TCR was recovered from a male patient between 5 and 17 years old who had a stem cell transplant for acute lymphoblastic leukemia, so the T cells may come from the graft donor. The CDR3 region is CSARRAASGSNEQFF. DNA of the CDR3: TGCAGTGCTAGGAGGGCGGCTAGCGGGAGCAATGAGCAGTTCTTC.